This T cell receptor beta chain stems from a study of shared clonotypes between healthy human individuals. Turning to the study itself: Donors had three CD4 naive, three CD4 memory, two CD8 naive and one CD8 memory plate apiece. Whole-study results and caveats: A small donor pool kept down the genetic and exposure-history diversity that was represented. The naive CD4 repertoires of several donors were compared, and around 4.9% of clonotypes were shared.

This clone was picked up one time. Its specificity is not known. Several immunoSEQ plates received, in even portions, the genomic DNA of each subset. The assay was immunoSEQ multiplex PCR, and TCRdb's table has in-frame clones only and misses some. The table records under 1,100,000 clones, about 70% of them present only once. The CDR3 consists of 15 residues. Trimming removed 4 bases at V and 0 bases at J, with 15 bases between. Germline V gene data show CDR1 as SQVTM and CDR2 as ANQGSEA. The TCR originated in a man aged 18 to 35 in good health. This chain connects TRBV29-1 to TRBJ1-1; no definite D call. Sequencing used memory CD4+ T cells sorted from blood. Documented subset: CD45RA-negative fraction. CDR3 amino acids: CSVGASPLMNTEAFF. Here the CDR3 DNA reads TGCAGCGTTGGAGCTTCTCCCCTAATGAACACTGAAGCTTTCTTT.